The entry below describes one TCR beta chain. Its cognate antigen is unknown. This may be a read error: a much more frequent sequence differs by one nucleotide. TCRdb passed the 5' RACE reads through MiXCR, listing each CDR3 protein once. The sample contains about 9,300 distinct CDR3 sequences, just under 6.5% of which appear only once. Time point indicated: sample taken at primary tumor resection. Untreated early-stage non-small cell lung cancer patients, around 70 in total, were the donors. Unsorted tumor, nontumor lung tissue or cryopreserved PBMC supplied the whole RNA. The CDR3 loop spans 12 amino acids. This entry comes from a study of spatial heterogeneity in lung cancer. Study as a whole: There were consistently more beta-chain sequences detected than alpha-chain sequences.

Study outcomes and limitations: Mutation counts in tumors were tracked by counts of expanded intratumoral alpha and beta TCRs. Counts of ubiquitous and regional expanded TCRs tracked ubiquitous and regional nonsynonymous mutations, respectively.

The TCR comes from a male donor with early-stage non-small cell lung cancer. The sample consisted of lung tumor tissue, taken at surgery. The chain combines TRBV12-3 or TRBV12-4 with TRBJ1-3; D not resolved. As DNA, the CDR3 is TGTGCCAGCAGTTTTTTTGGAAACTCCATATATTTT. Translating gives CASSFFGNSIYF.